This T cell receptor beta chain was identified in a study of blood T cell repertoires in COVID-19. The wider study: Sites across the United States, Italy and Spain contributed samples from acute and convalescent COVID-19. Nucleic acid was either cDNA or gDNA, and it came from T cells, B-cell-depleted T cells, or PBMCs.

Clones were read by immunoSEQ multiplex PCR, and TCRdb kept only the in-frame ones, dropping some. The table records approximately 140,000 clones, approximately 90% of them present only once. The CDR3 sequence is 17 residues long. Trimming cost V 1 base and J 2 bases; bases outside gene matches: 11. Germline V CDR1 and CDR2: KGHSH, LQKENI. Sequencing was carried out using peripheral blood. The origin of this receptor is a woman in her sixties with active or convalescent COVID-19. V gene TRBV18 combines with J gene TRBJ2-7; TRBD2 agrees at 7 bases. The CDR3 region is CASSPLGLSGVTYEQYF. CDR3 coding DNA: TGTGCCAGCTCACCACTGGGACTAAGCGGAGTAACCTACGAGCAGTACTTC.